The next 18 T cell receptor beta chains were all read from a single sample in a study of T cells in Graves' hyperthyroidism and ophthalmopathy. TCR beta CDR3 region amplification was performed from RNA transcripts. The TCR CDR3 was amplified in a first-round RT-PCR using the HTBI primer set. MiXCR, applied by TCRdb to the multiplex PCR reads, yields one record per CDR3 protein. Of some 490,000 distinct CDR3 sequences in the sample, approximately 22% are singletons; the top ten hold 45% to 55%. Sequenced: blood. Receptors originate from a woman aged 65 to 85 with Graves' ophthalmopathy.

The chain couples TRBV6-1 to TRBJ2-1, with D possibly TRBD2 on 5 matching bases. This CDR3 is built from 15 residues. V dropped 2 bases and J dropped 5 bases, with 13 bases sitting between them. Germline V lookup: CDR1 MNHNS, CDR2 SASEGT. The CDR3, as DNA: TGTGCCAGCAGTGAAATGCGTCGGGGAAACAATGAGCAGTTCTTC. This sequence encodes CASSEMRRGNNEQFF.

Many counts were recorded for this clonotype. This chain uses TRBV28 with TRBJ1-1, with D possibly matching TRBD1 (6 bases). Germline values: CDR1 MDHEN, CDR2 SYDVKM. V shed 9 bases and J shed 10 bases, with 24 bases lying between them. The CDR3 spans 14 residues. The DNA for the CDR3 is TGTGCCAGTGCCAAACAAGGACAGACCTACGGAGCTTTCTTT. Amino acid sequence: CASAKQGQTYGAFF.

This clonotype has just a few counts. The chain recombines TRBV3-1 with TRBJ2-1; TRBD2 might be the D (6 bases). This CDR3 spans 14 amino acids. Between the trimmed V and J ends, which lost 5 bases and 3 bases, there was a span of 11 bases. Germline loops: CDR1 LGHDT, CDR2 YNNKEL (reference sequence). This chain's CDR3 is CASSAAGSYNEQFF. DNA for the CDR3: TGTGCCAGCAGCGCCGCCGGGAGCTACAATGAGCAGTTCTTC.

This clonotype showed up many times. The chain is built from TRBV12-5 and TRBJ2-2; 12 bases are shared with TRBD2. Germline-derived CDR1 and CDR2 are LGHNT and FRNRAP. This CDR3 is 17 amino acids long. V lost 6 bases to trimming and J lost 1 base; unmatched junction nucleotides: 6. The CDR3 DNA reads TGTGCTAGTGGGTGGACTAGCGGGATTTTGAACACCGGGGAGCTGTTTTTT. This translates into CASGWTSGILNTGELFF.

A few counts support this clonotype. CDR3 in amino acids: CASSILTRTANEQFF. CDR3 sequence (DNA): TGTGCCAGTAGTATCCTAACCCGGACCGCTAATGAGCAGTTCTTC. The rearrangement links TRBV19 to TRBJ2-1, with D hard to call. From germline, CDR1 is LNHDA and CDR2 SQIVND (reference sequence). V was cut by 3 bases and J by 7 bases, with 16 bases left in between. CDR3 length: 15 residues.

Here the CDR3 DNA reads TGCGCCAGCAGCCGTAAGGGGGACTACGAGCAGTACTTC. This sequence encodes CASSRKGDYEQYF. V usage is TRBV5-1 and J usage is TRBJ2-7, with D tentatively TRBD1 (6 bases). Trimming shortened V by 4 bases and J by 3 bases, and 11 bases separated the two germline ends. Germline V gene sequence: CDR1 SGHRS, CDR2 YFSETQ. CDR3 length equals 13 residues.

This chain connects TRBV7-2 to TRBJ2-7; 8 bases align to TRBD1. CDR3 length: 14 residues. V shed 5 bases and J 5 bases; nucleotides not matched to a gene: 8. Looked up from germline, CDR1 is SGHTA and CDR2 is FQGNSA. This chain's CDR3 is CASSLGQGFNEQYF. In DNA form, the CDR3 reads TGTGCCAGCAGCCTCGGACAGGGTTTCAACGAGCAGTACTTC.

This clonotype was picked up many times. This chain links TRBV2 with TRBJ1-2; TRBD1 matches 8 bases. CDR1 and CDR2 (germline): SNHLY, FYNNEI. CDR3 size: 14 residues. The trim removed 6 bases at V and 5 bases at J, leaving 8 bases unmatched. CDR3 amino acids: CASSVDRDPYGYTF. The CDR3, as DNA: TGTGCCAGCAGCGTGGACAGGGACCCTTATGGCTACACCTTC.

Points on this clonotype: With a much larger clone just one base away, this may be a read error. V and J are TRBV11-2 and TRBJ2-3; D remains ambiguous. V gave up 5 bases and J gave up 2 bases, with 14 bases separating them. The CDR3 has 15 residues. Germline loops: CDR1 SGHAT, CDR2 FQNNGV. The CDR3 sequence: CASSRGRALTDTQYF. CDR3 DNA: TGTGCCAGCAGCCGAGGACGGGCCCTCACAGATACGCAGTATTTT.

This sequence joins TRBV5-1 and TRBJ1-2, with a weak D call TRBD1 (6 bases). The germline V gene encodes CDR1 SGHRS and CDR2 YFSETQ. Trimming stripped 1 base from V and 4 bases from J, with 14 bases between. The CDR3 spans 15 residues. In nucleotides, the CDR3 is TGCGCCAGCAGCTTGTTGCAGGGGTTCCGCTATGGCTACACCTTC. This encodes CASSLLQGFRYGYTF.

This clonotype was detected a few times. The V call is TRBV20-1, the J call TRBJ2-1, with 9 nucleotides matching TRBD2. Germline V gives CDR1 DFQATT, CDR2 SNEGSKA (reference sequence). The CDR3 sequence is 15 residues long. Trimming at V came to 0 bases and at J to 6 bases, leaving 6 bases not matched to a gene. CDR3 sequence (DNA): TGCAGTGCTAGAGATTTAGCGGGAGCTGCCAATGAGCAGTTCTTC. This codes for CSARDLAGAANEQFF.

This clonotype has more than one count but fewer than ten. The chain uses TRBV13 and TRBJ2-7; 8 bases match TRBD1. Germline V lookup: CDR1 PRHDT, CDR2 FYEKMQ (reference sequence). The V gene end was trimmed by 5 bases and the J gene end by 1 base; junction bases not matched to a gene: 4. The CDR3 is 14 amino acids. Here the CDR3 DNA reads TGTGCCAGCAGCAAAAGACAGGGGTCCTACGAGCAGTACTTC. This gives the protein CASSKRQGSYEQYF.

The chain couples TRBV6-2 or TRBV6-3 to TRBJ1-1, with 8 bases fitting TRBD1. The germline CDR1 and CDR2 sequences are MNHEY and SVGEGT. Trimming removed 6 bases from V and 8 bases from J; junction bases left unmatched: 8. The CDR3 consists of 13 residues. Written as DNA, the CDR3 is TGTGCCAGCAGCAGAGGGACAGGCCACGAAGCTTTCTTT. Protein: CASSRGTGHEAFF.

The CDR3 DNA is TGTGCCAGCACCCCCTTCAGGGGGGGGTCTGAAGCTTTCTTT. Translating gives CASTPFRGGSEAFF. The genes are TRBV28 and TRBJ1-1; 7 bases align to TRBD1. Trimming cost V 7 bases and J 6 bases; bases outside gene matches: 11. Germline V gene data show CDR1 as MDHEN and CDR2 as SYDVKM. The CDR3 is made up of 14 amino acids.

The V call is TRBV24-1, the J call TRBJ2-2; 15 nucleotides line up with TRBD2. V lost 3 bases to trimming and J lost 4 bases; unmatched junction nucleotides: 5. CDR3 size: 18 residues. CDR1 and CDR2 from the germline V gene are KGHDR and SFDVKD. The CDR3 loop reads CATSDRTSGRACTGELFF. The DNA for the CDR3 is TGTGCCACCAGTGATCGGACTAGCGGGAGGGCCTGCACCGGGGAGCTGTTTTTT.

The rearrangement links TRBV6-1 to TRBJ1-5; perhaps TRBD1 as D (6 bases). V was pared by 5 bases and J by 5 bases, with 16 bases between. CDR1 and CDR2 from the germline V gene are MNHNS and SASEGT. CDR3 size: 15 residues. CDR3 loop: CASSPRDTTYQPQHF. CDR3 bases: TGTGCCAGCAGTCCCCGGGACACTACCTATCAGCCCCAGCATTTT.

This clonotype occurred many times. The rearrangement joins TRBV2 to TRBJ1-5; D gene ambiguous. CDR1 and CDR2 from the germline V gene are SNHLY and FYNNEI. The CDR3 spans 14 residues. Trimming took 2 bases from V and 4 from J, leaving 9 bases between them. CDR3 protein: CASSEWGGNQPQHF. Written as DNA, the CDR3 is TGTGCCAGCAGTGAATGGGGTGGTAATCAGCCCCAGCATTTT.

This clonotype was seen repeatedly, ten times or more. The junction departs from the called germline gene at one end, perhaps through a read error. The DNA for the CDR3 is TGTGCTAGCAGCTTAGGAGGGAGAGATACGCAGTATTTT. This encodes CASSLGGRDTQYF. The chain uses TRBV5-1 and TRBJ2-3; weak D call: TRBD2 (6 bases). Germline V gives CDR1 SGHRS, CDR2 YFSETQ. CDR3 length equals 13 residues.